This T cell receptor beta chain comes out of a study of immune cell composition in non-small cell lung cancer. In the study overall: Most cases were lung adenocarcinoma or squamous cell carcinoma.

Frozen unsorted single-cell suspensions supplied the genomic DNA. Findings and caveats of the study: Squamous lung tumours showed higher top 10 clone scores and clonality than adenocarcinomas. Smoking pack-years did not significantly correlate with tumour TCR-beta clonality.

A remark on this clone: Its antigen remains unidentified.

Clones were sequenced by immunoSEQ multiplex PCR, and TCRdb holds only the in-frame ones, with some missing. This table has around 2,400 clones, approximately 84% appearing once. The specimen sequenced was lung tumor tissue. The sequence derives from a human donor with non-small cell lung cancer.

The CDR3 is CASSQAQGTAGTDTQYF. The CDR3 DNA reads as TGTGCCAGCAGCCAAGCTCAAGGGACAGCCGGTACAGATACGCAGTATTTT. The chain carries TRBV4-2 and TRBJ2-3; 7 bases fit TRBD1. V shed 1 base, J shed 3 bases, and the junction held 10 bases outside the gene matches. Germline loops: CDR1 LGHNA, CDR2 YNFKEQ. The CDR3 consists of 17 residues.